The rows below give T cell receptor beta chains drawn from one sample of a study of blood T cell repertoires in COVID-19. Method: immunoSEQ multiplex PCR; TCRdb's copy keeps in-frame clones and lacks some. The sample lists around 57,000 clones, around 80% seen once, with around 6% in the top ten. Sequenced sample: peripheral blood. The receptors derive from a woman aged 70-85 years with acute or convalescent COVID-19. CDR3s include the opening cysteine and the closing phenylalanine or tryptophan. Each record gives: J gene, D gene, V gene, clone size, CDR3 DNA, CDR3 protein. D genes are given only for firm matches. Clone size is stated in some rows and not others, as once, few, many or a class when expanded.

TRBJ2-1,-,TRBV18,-,TGTGCCAGCTCAGGTCGGGGGTCTAGCTCCTACAATGAGCAGTTCTTC,CASSGRGSSSYNEQFF
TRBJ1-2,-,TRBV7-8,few,TGTGCCAGCAGCCCGGAGCCATTTACCCCCTATGGCTACACCTTC,CASSPEPFTPYGYTF
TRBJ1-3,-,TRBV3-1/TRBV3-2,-,TGTGCCAGCAGCCAAGGCCAGGGCTCTGGAAACACCATATATTTT,CASSQGQGSGNTIYF
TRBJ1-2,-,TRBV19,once,TGTGCCAGCTCCGCAGGGGCTGTGGGCTACACCTTC,CASSAGAVGYTF
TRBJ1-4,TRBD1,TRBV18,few,TGTGCCAGCTCACCGGGAACAGGGGATGAAAAACTGTTTTTT,CASSPGTGDEKLFF
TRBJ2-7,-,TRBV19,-,TGTGCCAGTAGCGGGGTTACCTACGAGCAGTACTTC,CASSGVTYEQYF
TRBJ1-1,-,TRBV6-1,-,TGTGCCAGCAGTGAGTTTTGGCCGAAGAACACTGAAGCTTTCTTT,CASSEFWPKNTEAFF
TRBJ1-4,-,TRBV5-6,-,TGTGCCAGCAGCAAATCAGGGGCAACTAATGAAAAACTGTTTTTT,CASSKSGATNEKLFF
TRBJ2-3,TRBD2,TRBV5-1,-,TGCGCCAGCAGCCCCTGGACTAGCGGATTCACAGATACGCAGTATTTT,CASSPWTSGFTDTQYF
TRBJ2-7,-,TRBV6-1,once,TGTGCCAGCAGTGATTCGGTCGCCTACGAGCAGTACTTC,CASSDSVAYEQYF
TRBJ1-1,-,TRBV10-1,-,TGCGCCAGCAGAGCCCAGGTGAACACTGAAGCTTTCTTT,CASRAQVNTEAFF
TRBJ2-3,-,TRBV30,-,TGTGCCTGGAAAACAGGGATCAGCACAGATACGCAGTATTTT,CAWKTGISTDTQYF
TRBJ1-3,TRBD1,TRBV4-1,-,TGCGCCAGCAGCCAAAGCGGGGGACAGGGGGGAAACACCATATATTTT,CASSQSGGQGGNTIYF
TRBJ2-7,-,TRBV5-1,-,TGCGCCAGCAGCTACGGGGAGACCCCCTCTCACGAGCAGTACTTC,CASSYGETPSHEQYF
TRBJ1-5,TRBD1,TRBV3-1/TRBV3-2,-,TGTGCCAGCAGCCAAAGGGCAGGGGGCTTGGATCAGCCCCAGCATTTT,CASSQRAGGLDQPQHF
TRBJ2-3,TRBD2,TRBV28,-,TGTGCCAGCGTGACTAGCGTCGAAGATACGCAGTATTTT,CASVTSVEDTQYF
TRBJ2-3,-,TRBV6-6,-,TGTGCCAACAGCTCCCTCGCGACAGCCGATACGCAGTATTTT,CANSSLATADTQYF
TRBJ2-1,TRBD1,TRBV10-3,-,TGTGCCATCAGTCCCCAGGGGGCCTCCTACAATGAGCAGTTCTTC,CAISPQGASYNEQFF
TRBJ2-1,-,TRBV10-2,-,TGCGCCAGCAGTGAGGACGGGGGTATGAACAATGAGCAGTTCTTC,CASSEDGGMNNEQFF
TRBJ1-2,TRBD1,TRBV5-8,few,TGTGCCAGCAGCTTGGAGACAGGGGGCGGCTATGGCTACACCTTC,CASSLETGGGYGYTF
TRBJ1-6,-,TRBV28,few,TGTGCCAGCAGTTTATCGGGGTTCCAATCACCCCTCCACTTT,CASSLSGFQSPLHF
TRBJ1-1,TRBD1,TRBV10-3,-,TGTGCCATCAGTGAAGACAGGGATGAAGCTTTCTTT,CAISEDRDEAFF
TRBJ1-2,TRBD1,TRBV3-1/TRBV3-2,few,TGTGCCAGCAGGGGGACAGTGGGGAACTATGGCTACACCTTC,CASRGTVGNYGYTF
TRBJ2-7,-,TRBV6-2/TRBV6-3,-,TGTGCCAGCAGTTACTCGACTATGCCCCCTCGTCACTACGAGCAGTACTTC,CASSYSTMPPRHYEQYF
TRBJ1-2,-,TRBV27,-,TGTGCCAGCAGTCGGGACTTTGGCTATGGCTACACCTTC,CASSRDFGYGYTF
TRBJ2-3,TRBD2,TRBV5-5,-,TGTGCCAGCAGTTCGGGACTAGCGGGGGCGAGGGATACGCAGTATTTT,CASSSGLAGARDTQYF
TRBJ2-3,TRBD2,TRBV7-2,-,TGTGCCAGCAGCCCACTAGGGACTAGCGGGGGAGCCCTCACAGATACGCAGTATTTT,CASSPLGTSGGALTDTQYF
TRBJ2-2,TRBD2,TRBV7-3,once,TGTGCCAGCAGGACTAGCGGGGGGAACACCGGGGAGCTGTTTTTT,CASRTSGGNTGELFF
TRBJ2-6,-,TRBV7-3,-,TGTGCCAGCGGTGAGGGTGGGGCCAACGTCCTGACTTTC,CASGEGGANVLTF
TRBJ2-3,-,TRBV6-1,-,TGTGCCAGCAGTAGCCCGACGGGGGATACGCAGTATTTT,CASSSPTGDTQYF
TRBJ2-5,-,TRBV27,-,TGTGCCAGCAGTTGCGCTCAAGAGACCCAGTACTTC,CASSCAQETQYF
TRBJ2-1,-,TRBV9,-,TGTGCCAGCAGCGTAGTTGCTAGCGTCAATGAGCAGTTCTTC,CASSVVASVNEQFF
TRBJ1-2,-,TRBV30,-,TGTGCCTGGAGTGTACGGGGGGCCTCCGGGTATGGCTACACCTTC,CAWSVRGASGYGYTF
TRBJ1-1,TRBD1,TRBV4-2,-,TGTGCCAGCAGCCACCAGACAGGGGTGAACACTGAAGCTTTCTTT,CASSHQTGVNTEAFF
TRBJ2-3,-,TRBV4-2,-,TGTGCCAGCAGCCAAGATTTGGCGGGGCCCCAGGGTACGCAGTATTTT,CASSQDLAGPQGTQYF
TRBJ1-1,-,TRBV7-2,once,TGTGCCAGCAGCTTAGTGGGGCAGGATCCTGAAGCTTTCTTT,CASSLVGQDPEAFF
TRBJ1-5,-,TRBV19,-,TGTGCCAGTAGTCACCCCCCGGCGGTCAATCAGCCCCAGCATTTT,CASSHPPAVNQPQHF
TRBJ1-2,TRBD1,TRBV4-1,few,TGCGCCAGCAGCAGAGGGACAGGGTTCAACTATGGCTACACCTTC,CASSRGTGFNYGYTF
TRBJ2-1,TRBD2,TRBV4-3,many,TGCGCCAGCAGCCGTCGATTCCCCCTAGCGGGGGTCAATGAGCAGTTCTTC,CASSRRFPLAGVNEQFF
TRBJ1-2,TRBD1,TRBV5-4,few,TGTGCCAGCAGTACACAGGGGGCTGATGGCTACACCTTC,CASSTQGADGYTF
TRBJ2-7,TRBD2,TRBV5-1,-,TGCGCCAGCAGCTTGGATCCCGGGGGGAATTACGAGCAGTACTTC,CASSLDPGGNYEQYF
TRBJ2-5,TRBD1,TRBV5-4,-,TGTGCCAGCTTCCGGACAGGGGAGAAGGGAACGACCCAGTACTTC,CASFRTGEKGTTQYF
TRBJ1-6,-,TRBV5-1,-,TGCGCCAGCAGCCCGAGGGCCTTCTCGCCAAATTCACCCCTCCACTTT,CASSPRAFSPNSPLHF
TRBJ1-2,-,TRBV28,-,TGTGCCAGCAGTACTTCCCGGGCGGGTTATGGCTACACCTTC,CASSTSRAGYGYTF
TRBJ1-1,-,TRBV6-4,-,TGTGCCAGCAGTGACTCGCCAGGGAACGCCCCCCCTTTCTTT,CASSDSPGNAPPFF
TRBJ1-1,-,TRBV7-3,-,TGTGCCAGCAGCTTAAATGCAGGAAACACTGAAGCTTTCTTT,CASSLNAGNTEAFF
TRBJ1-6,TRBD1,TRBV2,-,TGTGCCAGCGATGGCAGGGGGCAAGGGACACCCCTCCACTTT,CASDGRGQGTPLHF
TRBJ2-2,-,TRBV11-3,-,TGTGCCAGCAGCTTAGGAGGCCCGAACACCGGGGAGCTGTTTTTT,CASSLGGPNTGELFF
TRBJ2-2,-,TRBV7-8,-,TGTGCCAGCAGCTTAGCACAGGGTCGAACCGGGGAGCTGTTTTTT,CASSLAQGRTGELFF
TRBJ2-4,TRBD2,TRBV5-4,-,TGTGCCAGCAGCTTGTCCGGGGGGGGCTCGAACATTCAGTACTTC,CASSLSGGGSNIQYF
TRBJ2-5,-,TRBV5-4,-,TGTGCCAGCAGCTCGGGACTCGACAAAGAGACCCAGTACTTC,CASSSGLDKETQYF
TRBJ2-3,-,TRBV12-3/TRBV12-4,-,TGTGCCAGCAGTCTCACAGATACGCAGTATTTT,CASSLTDTQYF
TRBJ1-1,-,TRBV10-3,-,TGTGCCATCAGGGAGAACCAGAGACTTGAAGCTTTCTTT,CAIRENQRLEAFF
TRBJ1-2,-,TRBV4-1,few,TGCGCCAGCAGCCAACCAAGGCTAGGGGAAGCTAACTATGGCTACACCTTC,CASSQPRLGEANYGYTF
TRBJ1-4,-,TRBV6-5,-,TGTGCCAGCAGTTACTCGGGGGGTACTAATGAAAAACTGTTTTTT,CASSYSGGTNEKLFF
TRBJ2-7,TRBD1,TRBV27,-,TGTGCCAGCAGTTTGGAACCTCCGGGACAGGGGAGGTTCGAGCAGTACTTC,CASSLEPPGQGRFEQYF
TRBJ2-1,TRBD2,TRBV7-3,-,TGTGCCAGCAGCTTAATGGCGGGGGGCCCTAATGAGCAGTTCTTC,CASSLMAGGPNEQFF